This T cell receptor (beta chain) was recorded in a study of cytomegalovirus exposure and HLA in healthy donors. Overall study results and limits: It is likely that the observed cluster of highly shared sequence variants was a sequencing artifact. Evidence from a later analysis indicated that most CMV-associated TCR beta chains looked HLA-restricted.

Turning to this clone: Its antigen is unknown.

The PCR employed 60 Vbeta primers together with 13 Jbeta primers. The repertoire was sequenced with immunoSEQ multiplex PCR; TCRdb's copy has only in-frame clones and lacks some. The top ten clones hold 11% of a sample with approximately 100,000 clones, approximately 70% of them seen once. The CDR3 spans 17 residues. CDR1 LNHDA and CDR2 SQIVND come from the germline V gene (reference sequence). The V segment lost 7 bases and the J segment 2 bases; nucleotides outside the gene matches: 14. The J gene is TRBJ2-1, the V gene TRBV19; 7 bases agree with TRBD1. The specimen sequenced was PBMCs. The TCR sequence derives from a man aged 35 to 55 in good health and CMV-seropositive. CDR3 residues: CASNSLLSGTAYNEQFF. The CDR3 nucleotides read TGTGCCAGTAACTCGCTCCTTTCAGGGACAGCCTACAATGAGCAGTTCTTC. The full variable domain, in which reference TRBV19 and TRBJ2-1 provide the parts outside the CDR3, is DGGITQSPKYLFRKEGQNVTLSCEQNLNHDAMYWYRQDPGQGLRLIYYSQIVNDFQKGDIAEGYSVSREKKESFPLTVTSAQKNPTAFYLCASNSLLSGTAYNEQFFGPGTRLTVL.